This T cell receptor (beta chain) was profiled in a study of blood T cell repertoires in COVID-19. Study in general: The cDNA or gDNA used as material had been derived from T cells, B-cell-depleted T cells, or PBMCs.

Per the germline V gene, CDR1 is SEHNR and CDR2 is FQNEAQ (reference sequence). The CDR3 spans 15 residues. Trimming at V came to 2 bases and at J to 4 bases, leaving 3 bases not matched to a gene. The data were produced by immunoSEQ multiplex PCR, yet TCRdb's version contains in-frame clones alone and is incomplete. This sample has fewer than 35,000 clones; almost 90% occur once, and the top ten carry about 1.6%. This clonotype originated in a man between 60 and 75 years old with active COVID-19. Sequencing used peripheral blood. The J gene is TRBJ2-1, the V gene TRBV7-9; 9 nucleotides line up with TRBD1. The CDR3 DNA is TGTGCCAGCAGCTTATTGGACAGGGGTTACAATGAGCAGTTCTTC. Translation gives CASSLLDRGYNEQFF.